A single T cell receptor beta chain is shown here with its context. This specimen belongs to a study of blood T cell repertoires in COVID-19. Study in general: COVID-19 samples, acute and convalescent, were from the United States, Italy and Spain. Sources were T cells, B-cell-depleted T cells, or PBMCs; the material itself was cDNA or gDNA.

Authors' data handling: Amplification with reference gene primers provided the estimates of nucleated cell counts. The data were produced by immunoSEQ multiplex PCR, yet TCRdb's version contains in-frame clones alone and is incomplete. The D gene and trimming were derived from the DNA, and the V and J assignments and clone size from that table. The sample records 50,000 to 70,000 clones, 75% to 95% being singletons. Per the germline V gene, CDR1 is ENHRY and CDR2 is SYGVKD. This CDR3 spans 15 amino acids. Losses at the gene ends were 6 bases for V and 4 bases for J; bases not matched to a gene: 3. Sequencing was performed on peripheral blood. The source of this sequence is a woman older than 75 with active COVID-19. The chain couples TRBV10-3 to TRBJ2-3, with 14 positions matching TRBD2. The CDR3 sequence: CAISGTSGSADTQYF. CDR3 DNA: TGTGCCATCAGCGGGACTAGCGGGAGTGCAGATACGCAGTATTTT.